Each of the 23 T cell receptor beta chains below was sequenced from the same sample in a study of tumor-infiltrating lymphocytes in primary liver carcinoma. From approximately 490 ng total RNA, TCR beta cDNA was generated with a primer in the constant region. Sequencing libraries for TCR beta derived from three nested multiplex PCR rounds that used slightly modified ARM-PCR. It was with TRBV1-TRBV30 forward primers and a C-beta reverse primer that the first two PCR rounds were run, at around 11 cycles each. Each CDR3 protein is one row after TCRdb ran MiXCR on the multiplex PCR reads. The table has about 64,000 distinct CDR3 sequences, about 71% seen once. Scientists recovered RNA and DNA together from around 18-30 mg of unsorted bulk tissue. Specimen: liver tumor tissue from sampling region 4. As to subset: tumor region T4, right-lateral pole. Receptor source: a man between 40 and 49 years old with primary liver carcinoma and hepatitis B virus infection.

This clonotype was detected once. J is TRBJ1-5 and V is TRBV2; D is ambiguous. This CDR3 region has 14 residues. The germline CDR1 and CDR2 sequences are SNHLY and FYNNEI. V was clipped by 8 bases and J by 5 bases, with 16 bases between them. In nucleotides, the CDR3 is TGTGCCAGCGGGGAGAGTGGCCGTTATCAGCCCCAGCATTTT. It is translated as CASGESGRYQPQHF.

Regarding this clonotype: Being one base from a much bigger clone, this may be a read error. The chain joins TRBV12-3 or TRBV12-4 to TRBJ2-7; D uncertain. CDR3 size: 15 residues. With 2 bases removed from V and 5 bases from J, the gap between germline ends came to 16 bases. Here the CDR3 reads CASSLLIGLENEQYF. CDR3 bases: TGTGCCAGCAGTTTATTGATAGGGCTAGAGAACGAGCAGTACTTC.

The chain employs TRBV6-6 and TRBJ2-5, with D tentatively TRBD1 (5 bases). V was pared by 4 bases and J by 4 bases, with 13 bases between. The CDR3 totals 14 residues. Germline CDR1 is MNHNY and CDR2 is SVGAGI (reference sequence). CDR3 DNA sequence: TGTGCCAGCAGTTTCCGGAACAGGCCAGAGACCCAGTACTTC. Translated: CASSFRNRPETQYF.

This clonotype was seen ten or more times. The rearrangement joins TRBV7-9 to TRBJ2-1; 9 positions agree with TRBD1. Per the germline V gene, CDR1 is SEHNR and CDR2 is FQNEAQ (reference sequence). The CDR3 is 15 amino acids. V lost 5 bases and J lost 7; bases outside the gene matches: 9. This chain's CDR3 is CASSMYRGQRNEQFF. In DNA, the CDR3 is TGTGCCAGCAGCATGTACAGGGGGCAGAGGAATGAGCAGTTCTTC.

There are a few counts of this clonotype. The rearrangement joins TRBV4-1 to TRBJ2-1, with D unresolved. Trimming removed 1 base at V and 9 bases at J, with 13 bases between. Germline assignment: CDR1 MGHRA and CDR2 YSYEKL. The CDR3 is 14 amino acids. The CDR3 region has the DNA TGCGCCAGCAGCCAAGCGGATTTAATAAGTGAGCAGTTCTTC. Translating it yields CASSQADLISEQFF.

This rearrangement joins TRBV6-6 to TRBJ2-2, with unresolved D. Looked up from germline, CDR1 is MNHNY and CDR2 is SVGAGI (reference sequence). Trimming took 7 bases from V and 1 from J, leaving 7 bases between them. The CDR3 loop spans 13 amino acids. The CDR3 DNA is TGTGCCAGCAATGCAATGAACACCGGGGAGCTGTTTTTT. Residues: CASNAMNTGELFF.

Remarks on this clonotype: Mismatch with germline at one junction end may stem from a read error. The CDR3 reads CASSHQRERPRQIF. The DNA for the CDR3 is TGCGCCAGCAGTCACCAGCGGGAGCGCCCCCGGCAGATCTTC. The genes are TRBV6-2 or TRBV6-3 and TRBJ2-1; TRBD2 matches at 8 bases. Germline lookup yields CDR1 MNHEY and CDR2 SVGEGT. The CDR3 contains 14 residues.

The chain uses TRBV29-1 and TRBJ1-1; 8 positions match TRBD1. Trimming cost V 8 bases and J 1 base; bases outside gene matches: 12. Germline V gene sequence: CDR1 SQVTM, CDR2 ANQGSEA. The CDR3 is 15 amino acids. CDR3: CSKGQEGYQNTEAFF. CDR3 bases: TGCAGCAAGGGACAGGAAGGCTATCAGAACACTGAAGCTTTCTTT.

In the case of this clonotype: An end of the junction differs from the germline gene, which may be a read error. The chain recombines TRBV9 with TRBJ2-7; 8 nucleotides line up with TRBD1. CDR1 SGDLS and CDR2 YYNGEE come from the germline V gene. CDR3 size: 14 residues. The CDR3 DNA reads as TGTGCCGGCAGCGTGTGGACAGGGATATACGAGCAGTACTTC. Translated, it gives CAGSVWTGIYEQYF.

To note about this clonotype: A single base separates this from a much larger clone, so it may be a read error. The J gene is TRBJ1-1, the V gene TRBV5-1; weak D call: TRBD1 (6 bases). The germline V gene encodes CDR1 SGHRS and CDR2 YFSETQ. The CDR3 has 13 amino acids. V lost 4 bases, J lost 7 bases, and 14 bases lay in between. The CDR3 region is CASSHGTIHEAFF. DNA of the CDR3: TGCGCCAGCAGCCACGGGACAATACATGAAGCTTTCTTT. The full variable domain, completed using reference TRBV5-1 and TRBJ1-1, is KAGVTQTPRYLIKTRGQQVTLSCSPISGHRSVSWYQQTPGQGLQFLFEYFSETQRNKGNFPGRFSGRQFSNSRSEMNVSTLELGDSALYLCASSHGTIHEAFFGQGTRLTVV.

With respect to this clonotype: Since a much larger clone is just one base distant, this may be a read error. Because it lacks the conserved phenylalanine or tryptophan at the end, this CDR3 is likely a read error. The V call is TRBV7-8, the J call TRBJ2-4; D might be TRBD2 (5 bases). The CDR3 spans 15 residues. Germline V gives CDR1 SGHVS, CDR2 FQNEAQ. CDR3 nucleotides: TGTTCCATTTTGGGTCTGAAAGGAGGCAAAAACATTCAGTACCTC. It specifies CSILGLKGGKNIQYL.

With respect to this clonotype: Since the CDR3 does not end with the conserved phenylalanine or tryptophan, this likely comes from a read error. The V call is TRBV7-9, the J call TRBJ2-2; TRBD1 might be the D (5 bases). The CDR3 sequence is 16 residues long. Germline V gene lookup returns CDR1 SEHNR and CDR2 FQNEAQ (reference sequence). CDR3: CASNLVLQGRTGELFS. The CDR3 nucleotides are TGTGCCAGCAACTTAGTTCTTCAGGGTCGGACAGGGGAGCTGTTTTCT.

With regard to this clonotype: The germline gene is not matched at one end of the junction; a read error may be the cause. V and J are TRBV12-3 or TRBV12-4 and TRBJ2-6; D is uncertain. The CDR3 runs 15 residues. DNA for the CDR3: TGTGTCAGCACCCTCTCACGCTCTGGGGCCAACGTCCTGACTTTC. Its translation: CVSTLSRSGANVLTF.

On this clonotype itself: A much larger clone lies one base from this, so it may be a read error. The chain couples TRBV29-1 to TRBJ2-5; 9 bases match TRBD2. This CDR3 is 14 amino acids long. The germline CDR1 and CDR2 sequences are SQVTM and ANQGSEA. CDR3 protein: CSVEDKASGETQHF. Written as DNA, the CDR3 is TGCAGCGTTGAAGATAAGGCTAGCGGGGAGACCCAGCACTTC. Full variable domain (outside the CDR3, taken from reference TRBV29-1 and TRBJ2-5): SAVISQKPSRDICQRGTSLTIQCQVDSQVTMMFWYRQQPGQSLTLIATANQGSEATYESGFVIDKFPISRPNLTFSTLTVSNMSPEDSSIYLCSVEDKASGETQHFGPGTRLLVL.

Concerning this clonotype: This clone may be a read error of a much larger clone one base away. The gene calls are TRBV6-5 and TRBJ2-1; TRBD1 or TRBD2 may be the D gene (5 bases each). Germline V gene sequence: CDR1 MNHEY, CDR2 SVGAGI. This CDR3 is built from 16 residues. The chain's CDR3 is CASSLGTSGSYTEQFF. The DNA of the CDR3 is TGTGCCAGCAGTCTGGGGACCAGCGGCTCCTACACTGAGCAGTTCTTC.

In regard to this clonotype: Given the absence of the conserved phenylalanine or tryptophan at the CDR3 end, a read error is likely. The V call is TRBV4-2, the J call TRBJ2-5; D is ambiguous. Germline CDR1 LGHNA, CDR2 YNFKEQ. CDR3 length: 12 amino acids. The V end lost 1 base, the J end lost 5 bases, and 5 bases lay between the germline ends. In nucleotides, the CDR3 is TGTGCCAGCAGCCAAGGGGTCGAGACCCAGTACTCC. This translates into CASSQGVETQYS.

Concerning this clonotype: This may arise from a read error, as a much more abundant clone is one base away. The rearrangement links TRBV5-4 to TRBJ1-2, with TRBD1 as a possible D gene (5 bases). The CDR3 contains 14 residues. Per the germline V gene, CDR1 is SGHNT and CDR2 is YYREEE (reference sequence). The CDR3 loop reads CTSSSDISSSGYTF. The CDR3 nucleotides read TGTACCAGCAGCTCGGACATTTCCTCTAGTGGCTACACCTTC. The whole variable domain, remainder taken from reference TRBV5-4 and TRBJ1-2, is ETGVTQSPTHLIKTRGQQVTLRCSSQSGHNTVSWYQQALGQGPQFIFQYYREEENGRGNFPPRFSGLQFPNYSSELNVNALELDDSALYLCTSSSDISSSGYTFGSGTRLTVV.

Comments on this clonotype: An end of the junction differs from the germline gene, which may be a read error. The chain recombines TRBV4-2 with TRBJ2-3; 7 bases fit TRBD2. The germline V gene encodes CDR1 LGHNA and CDR2 YNFKEQ. CDR3 length equals 13 residues. CDR3 sequence (DNA): TGTGCCAGGAGCCAAGATTTGGGCGGGAGGCAGTATTTT. It translates to CARSQDLGGRQYF.

The chain carries TRBV20-1 and TRBJ1-5, with D perhaps matching TRBD1 (6 bases). The V gene's germline CDR1 is DFQATT and CDR2 SNEGSKA (reference sequence). There are 14 residues in the CDR3. Trimming took 6 bases from V and 5 from J, leaving 17 bases between them. The CDR3 DNA reads as TGCAGTGCGCCCAATGGGGGGGCTTATCAGCCCCAGCATTTT. Its protein is CSAPNGGAYQPQHF.

As concerns this clonotype: A much larger clone lies one base from this, so it may be a read error. This chain uses TRBV11-2 with TRBJ2-1; TRBD2 matches 11 bases. The germline V gene has CDR1 SGHAT and CDR2 FQNNGV. This CDR3 comprises 16 residues. The CDR3 reads CASSYPGTSGSNAQFF. CDR3 DNA: TGTGCCAGCAGCTACCCCGGGACTAGCGGTAGCAATGCGCAGTTCTTC.

Points on this clonotype: One base away lies a much larger clone, so this may be a sequencing read error. The V call is TRBV11-3, the J call TRBJ2-7; TRBD1 or TRBD2 may be the D gene (5 bases each). Germline V gene lookup returns CDR1 SGHNT and CDR2 YENEEA. The CDR3 extends over 12 amino acids. CDR3 DNA: TGTGCCTGCAGCTCCCAATGGGGGGAGCAGTACTTC. Translated: CACSSQWGEQYF.

In the case of this clonotype: At one boundary the junction diverges from the germline segment, which might be a read error. The rearrangement uses TRBV5-5 and TRBJ2-1, with 7 bases fitting TRBD1. This CDR3 region has 15 residues. The V gene's germline CDR1 is SGHKS and CDR2 YYEKEE (reference sequence). CDR3 residues: CASSPRQGPYKEQFF. CDR3 sequence (DNA): TGTGCCAGCAGCCCTAGACAGGGTCCCTACAAAGAGCAGTTCTTC.

As to this clonotype: Because it lacks the conserved phenylalanine or tryptophan at the end, this CDR3 is likely a read error. In DNA form, the CDR3 reads TGTGCCAGCAGTTTATTCGTCTCCGTTTTAGGGAACACTGAAGCTTTCCTT. This encodes CASSLFVSVLGNTEAFL. The rearrangement joins TRBV28 to TRBJ1-1; D is unclear. The V and J ends lost 1 base and 1 base respectively, with 16 bases between them. Per germline, CDR1 MDHEN and CDR2 SYDVKM. The CDR3 spans 17 residues.